This T cell receptor (beta chain) was observed in a study of control samples from healthy donors and cancer patients. This table comes from immunoSEQ multiplex PCR, and its TCRdb copy is limited to in-frame clones, with some not included. The sample yields 110,000 to 150,000 clones, about 90% seen once. Germline CDR1 and CDR2: SGHVS and FNYEAQ. Trimming took 0 bases from V and 0 from J, leaving 6 bases between them. The CDR3 runs to 16 residues. The chain carries TRBV7-6 and TRBJ2-6; D gene uncertain. The clonotype comes from a man aged 18-30 years in good health. The sequenced sample consisted of blood. The CDR3, as DNA: TGTGCCAGCAGCTTAGCGGCAGGCTCTGGGGCCAACGTCCTGACTTTC. Encoded protein: CASSLAAGSGANVLTF.